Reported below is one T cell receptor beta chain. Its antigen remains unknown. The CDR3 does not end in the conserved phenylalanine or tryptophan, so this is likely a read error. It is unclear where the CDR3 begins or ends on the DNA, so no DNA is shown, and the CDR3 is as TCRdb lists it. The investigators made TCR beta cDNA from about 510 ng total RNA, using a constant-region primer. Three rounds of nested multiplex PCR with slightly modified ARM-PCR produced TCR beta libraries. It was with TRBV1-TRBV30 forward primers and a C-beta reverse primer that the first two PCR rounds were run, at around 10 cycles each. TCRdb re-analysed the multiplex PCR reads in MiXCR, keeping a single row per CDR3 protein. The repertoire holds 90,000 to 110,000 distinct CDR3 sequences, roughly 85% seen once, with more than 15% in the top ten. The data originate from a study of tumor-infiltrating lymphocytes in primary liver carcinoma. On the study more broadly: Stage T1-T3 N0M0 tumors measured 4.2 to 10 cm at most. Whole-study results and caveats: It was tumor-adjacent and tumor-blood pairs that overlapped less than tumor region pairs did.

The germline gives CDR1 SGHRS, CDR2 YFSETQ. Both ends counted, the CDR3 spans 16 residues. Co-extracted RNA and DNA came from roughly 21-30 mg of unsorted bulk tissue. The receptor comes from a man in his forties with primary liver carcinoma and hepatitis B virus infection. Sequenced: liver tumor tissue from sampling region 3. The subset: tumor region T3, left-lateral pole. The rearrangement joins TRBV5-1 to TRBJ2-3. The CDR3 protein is CASSLNGRASTDTRYL.